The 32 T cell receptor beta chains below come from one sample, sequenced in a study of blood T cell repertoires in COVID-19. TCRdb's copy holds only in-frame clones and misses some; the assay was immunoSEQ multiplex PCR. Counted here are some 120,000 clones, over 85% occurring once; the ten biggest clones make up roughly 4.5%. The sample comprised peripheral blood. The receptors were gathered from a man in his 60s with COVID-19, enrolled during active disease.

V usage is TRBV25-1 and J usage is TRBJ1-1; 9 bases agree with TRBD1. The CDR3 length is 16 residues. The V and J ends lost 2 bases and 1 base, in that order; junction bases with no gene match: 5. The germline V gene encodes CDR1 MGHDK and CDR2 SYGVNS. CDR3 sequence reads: CASSENRGRKNTEAFF. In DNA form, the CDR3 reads TGTGCCAGCAGTGAAAACAGGGGGCGGAAGAACACTGAAGCTTTCTTT.

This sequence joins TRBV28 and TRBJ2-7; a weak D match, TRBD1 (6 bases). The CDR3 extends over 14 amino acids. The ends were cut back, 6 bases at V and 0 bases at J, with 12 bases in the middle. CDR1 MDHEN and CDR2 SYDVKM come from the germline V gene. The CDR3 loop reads CASSRTDFSYEQYF. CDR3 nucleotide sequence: TGTGCCAGCAGCCGGACAGACTTCTCCTACGAGCAGTACTTC.

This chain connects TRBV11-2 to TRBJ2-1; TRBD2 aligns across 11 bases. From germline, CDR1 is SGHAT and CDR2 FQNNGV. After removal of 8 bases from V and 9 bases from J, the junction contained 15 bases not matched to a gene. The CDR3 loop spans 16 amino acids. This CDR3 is CASVPTSGRILGEQFF. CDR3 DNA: TGTGCCAGCGTCCCCACTAGCGGGAGAATATTAGGTGAGCAGTTCTTC.

CDR3 residues: CATSRNSVNTEAFF. CDR3 coding DNA: TGTGCCACCAGCAGAAATTCAGTGAACACTGAAGCTTTCTTT. V usage is TRBV15 and J usage is TRBJ1-1; D unresolved. V gave up 2 bases and J gave up 0 bases, with 7 bases separating them. Germline V gene data show CDR1 as LNHNV and CDR2 as YYDKDF (reference sequence). This CDR3 contains 14 residues.

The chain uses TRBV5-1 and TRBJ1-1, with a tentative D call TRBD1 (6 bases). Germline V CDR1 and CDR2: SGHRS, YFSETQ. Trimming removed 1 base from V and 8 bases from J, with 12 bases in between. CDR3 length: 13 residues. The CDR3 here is CASSLNHDREAFF. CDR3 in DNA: TGCGCCAGCAGCTTGAACCACGACAGGGAAGCTTTCTTT.

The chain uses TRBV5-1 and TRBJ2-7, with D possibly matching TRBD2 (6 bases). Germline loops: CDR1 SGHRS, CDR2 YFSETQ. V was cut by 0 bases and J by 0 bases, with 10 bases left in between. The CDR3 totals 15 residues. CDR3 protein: CASSLAGGTSYEQYF. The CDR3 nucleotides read TGCGCCAGCAGCTTGGCCGGCGGGACCTCCTACGAGCAGTACTTC.

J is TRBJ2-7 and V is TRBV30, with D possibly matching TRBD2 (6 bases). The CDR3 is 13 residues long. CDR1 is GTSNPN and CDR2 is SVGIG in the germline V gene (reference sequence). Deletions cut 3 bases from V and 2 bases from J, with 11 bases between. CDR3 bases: TGTGCCTGGAGACGGGACTCTCCCTACGAGCAGTACTTC. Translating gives CAWRRDSPYEQYF. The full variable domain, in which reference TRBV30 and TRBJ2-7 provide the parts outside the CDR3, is SQTIHQWPATLVQPVGSPLSLECTVEGTSNPNLYWYRQAAGRGLQLLFYSVGIGQISSEVPQNLSASRPQDRQFILSSKKLLLSDSGFYLCAWRRDSPYEQYFGPGTRLTVT.

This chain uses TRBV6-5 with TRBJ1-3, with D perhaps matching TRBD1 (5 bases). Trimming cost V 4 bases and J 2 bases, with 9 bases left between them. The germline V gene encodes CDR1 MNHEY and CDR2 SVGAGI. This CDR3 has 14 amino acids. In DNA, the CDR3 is TGTGCCAGCAGTTCTACAGGAGCTGGAAACACCATATATTTT. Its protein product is CASSSTGAGNTIYF.

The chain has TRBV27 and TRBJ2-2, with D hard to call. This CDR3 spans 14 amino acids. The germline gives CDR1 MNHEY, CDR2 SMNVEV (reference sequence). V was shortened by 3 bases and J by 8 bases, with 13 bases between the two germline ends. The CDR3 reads CASSFTAFGGELFF. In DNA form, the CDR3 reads TGTGCCAGCAGTTTTACGGCGTTCGGGGGGGAGCTGTTTTTT.

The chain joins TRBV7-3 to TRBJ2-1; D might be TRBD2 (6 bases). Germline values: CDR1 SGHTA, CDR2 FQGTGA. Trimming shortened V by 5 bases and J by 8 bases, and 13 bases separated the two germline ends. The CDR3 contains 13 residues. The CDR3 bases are TGTGCCAGCAGCACGGGACTTAAGGATGAGCAGTTCTTC. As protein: CASSTGLKDEQFF.

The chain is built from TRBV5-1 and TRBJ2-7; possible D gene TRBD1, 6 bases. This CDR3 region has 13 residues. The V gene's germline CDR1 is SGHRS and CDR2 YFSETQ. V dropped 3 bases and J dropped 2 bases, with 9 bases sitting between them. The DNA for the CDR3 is TGCGCCAGCAGCTGGACAGAGCCCTACGAGCAGTACTTC. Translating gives CASSWTEPYEQYF.

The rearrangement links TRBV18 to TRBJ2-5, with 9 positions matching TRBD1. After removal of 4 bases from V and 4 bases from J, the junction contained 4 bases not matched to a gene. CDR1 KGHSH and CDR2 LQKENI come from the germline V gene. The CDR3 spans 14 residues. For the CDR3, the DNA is TGTGCCAGCTCACTGACAGGGGGGCTAGAGACCCAGTACTTC. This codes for CASSLTGGLETQYF.

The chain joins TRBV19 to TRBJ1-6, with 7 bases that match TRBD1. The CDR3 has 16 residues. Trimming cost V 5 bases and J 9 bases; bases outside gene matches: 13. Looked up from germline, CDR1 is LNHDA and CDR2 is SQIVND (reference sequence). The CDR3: CASSVSGTADGSPLHF. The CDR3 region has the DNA TGTGCCAGTAGTGTGTCCGGGACAGCCGACGGTTCACCCCTCCACTTT.

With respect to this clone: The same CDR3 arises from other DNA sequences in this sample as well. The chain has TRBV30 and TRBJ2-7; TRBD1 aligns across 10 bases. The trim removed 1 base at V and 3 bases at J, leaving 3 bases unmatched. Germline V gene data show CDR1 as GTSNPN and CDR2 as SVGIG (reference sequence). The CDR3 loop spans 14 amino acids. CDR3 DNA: TGTGCCTGGAGTGGGGGACAGGGGATCTACGAGCAGTACTTC. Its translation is CAWSGGQGIYEQYF.

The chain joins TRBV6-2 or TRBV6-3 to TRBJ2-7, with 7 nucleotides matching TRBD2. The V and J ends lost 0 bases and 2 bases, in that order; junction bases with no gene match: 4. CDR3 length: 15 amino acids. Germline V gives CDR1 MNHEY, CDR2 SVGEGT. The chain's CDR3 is CASSYSAGTTYEQYF. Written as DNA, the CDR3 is TGTGCCAGCAGTTACTCAGCGGGAACCACCTACGAGCAGTACTTC.

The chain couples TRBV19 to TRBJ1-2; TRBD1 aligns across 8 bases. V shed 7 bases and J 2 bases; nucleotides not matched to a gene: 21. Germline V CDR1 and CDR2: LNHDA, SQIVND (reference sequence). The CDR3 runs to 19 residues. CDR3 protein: CASNSIDRGQNRDNYGYTF. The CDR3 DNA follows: TGTGCCAGTAACTCCATCGACAGGGGACAGAATCGGGACAACTATGGCTACACCTTC.

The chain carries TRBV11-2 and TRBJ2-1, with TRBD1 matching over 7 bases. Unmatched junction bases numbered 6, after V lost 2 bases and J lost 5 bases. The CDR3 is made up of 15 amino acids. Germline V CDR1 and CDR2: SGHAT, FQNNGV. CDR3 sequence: CASSLSPGQHNEQFF. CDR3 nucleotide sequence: TGTGCCAGCAGCTTATCGCCGGGACAGCACAATGAGCAGTTCTTC.

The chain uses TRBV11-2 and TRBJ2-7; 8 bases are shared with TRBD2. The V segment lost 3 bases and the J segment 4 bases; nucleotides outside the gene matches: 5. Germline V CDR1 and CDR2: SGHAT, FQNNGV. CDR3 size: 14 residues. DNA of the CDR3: TGTGCCAGCAGCTTGGATTCTAGCGGGTACGAGCAGTACTTC. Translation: CASSLDSSGYEQYF.

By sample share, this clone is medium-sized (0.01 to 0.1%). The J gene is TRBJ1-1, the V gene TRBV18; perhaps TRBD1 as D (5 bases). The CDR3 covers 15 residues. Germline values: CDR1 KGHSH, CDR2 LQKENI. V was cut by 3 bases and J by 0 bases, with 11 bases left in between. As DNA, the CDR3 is TGTGCCAGCTCACCGGGACTAACCATGAACACTGAAGCTTTCTTT. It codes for CASSPGLTMNTEAFF.

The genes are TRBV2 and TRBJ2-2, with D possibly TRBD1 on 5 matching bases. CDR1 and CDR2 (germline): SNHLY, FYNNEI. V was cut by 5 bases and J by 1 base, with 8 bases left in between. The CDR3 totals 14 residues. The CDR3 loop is CASSLDRNTGELFF. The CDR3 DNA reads TGTGCCAGCAGTCTAGACAGGAACACCGGGGAGCTGTTTTTT. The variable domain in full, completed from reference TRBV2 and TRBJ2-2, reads EPEVTQTPSHQVTQMGQEVILRCVPISNHLYFYWYRQILGQKVEFLVSFYNNEISEKSEIFDDQFSVERPDGSNFTLKIRSTKLEDSAMYFCASSLDRNTGELFFGEGSRLTVL.

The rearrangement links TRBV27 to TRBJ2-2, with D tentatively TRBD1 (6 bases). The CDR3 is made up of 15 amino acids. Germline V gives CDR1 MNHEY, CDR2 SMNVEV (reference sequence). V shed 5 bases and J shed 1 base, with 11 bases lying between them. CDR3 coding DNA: TGTGCCAGCAGTCCCCGAGGGGGGAACACCGGGGAGCTGTTTTTT. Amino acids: CASSPRGGNTGELFF.

CDR3 in amino acids: CASSPILADSYNEQFF. CDR3 in DNA: TGCGCCAGCAGCCCGATACTAGCGGACTCCTACAATGAGCAGTTCTTC. The gene calls are TRBV5-1 and TRBJ2-1; 8 bases are a match to TRBD2. V gave up 4 bases and J gave up 0 bases; unmatched junction bases: 6. Germline CDR1 and CDR2: SGHRS and YFSETQ. This CDR3 has 16 residues.

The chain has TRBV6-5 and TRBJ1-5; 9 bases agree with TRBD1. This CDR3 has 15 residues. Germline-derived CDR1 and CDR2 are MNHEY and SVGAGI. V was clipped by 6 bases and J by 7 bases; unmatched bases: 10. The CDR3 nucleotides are TGTGCCAGCAGGACGACCGGGACAGGGCGCCAGCCCCAGCATTTT. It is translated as CASRTTGTGRQPQHF.

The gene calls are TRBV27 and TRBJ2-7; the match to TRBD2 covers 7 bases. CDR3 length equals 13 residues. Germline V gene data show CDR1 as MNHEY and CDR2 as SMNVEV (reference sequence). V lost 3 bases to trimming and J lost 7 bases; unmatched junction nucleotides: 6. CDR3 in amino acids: CASSLREGREQYF. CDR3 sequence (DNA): TGTGCCAGCAGTTTGAGGGAGGGCCGGGAGCAGTACTTC.

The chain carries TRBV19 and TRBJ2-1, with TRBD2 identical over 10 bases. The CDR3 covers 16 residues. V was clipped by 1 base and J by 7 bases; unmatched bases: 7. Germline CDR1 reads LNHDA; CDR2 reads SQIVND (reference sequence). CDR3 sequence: CASSIAPRTSGNEQFF. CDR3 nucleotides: TGTGCCAGTAGTATAGCCCCTCGGACTAGCGGTAATGAGCAGTTCTTC.

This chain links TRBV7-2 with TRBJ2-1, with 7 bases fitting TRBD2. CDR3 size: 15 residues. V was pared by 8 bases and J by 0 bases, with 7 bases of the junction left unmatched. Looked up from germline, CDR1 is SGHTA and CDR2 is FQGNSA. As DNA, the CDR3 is TGTGCCAGCGCTATCGGCGGGAGCTCCTACAATGAGCAGTTCTTC. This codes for CASAIGGSSYNEQFF.

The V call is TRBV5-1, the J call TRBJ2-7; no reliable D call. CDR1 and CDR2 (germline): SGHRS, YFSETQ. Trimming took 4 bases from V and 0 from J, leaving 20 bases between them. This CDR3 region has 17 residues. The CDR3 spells CASSRDRTAASSYEQYF. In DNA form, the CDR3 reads TGCGCCAGCAGCCGAGACCGAACAGCAGCAAGCTCCTACGAGCAGTACTTC.

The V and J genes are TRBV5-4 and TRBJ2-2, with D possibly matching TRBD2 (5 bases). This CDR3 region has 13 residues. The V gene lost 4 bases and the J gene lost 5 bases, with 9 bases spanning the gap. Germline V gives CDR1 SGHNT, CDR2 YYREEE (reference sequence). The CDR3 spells CASSLDLTGELFF. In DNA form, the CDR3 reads TGTGCCAGCAGCCTGGACTTGACCGGGGAGCTGTTTTTT.

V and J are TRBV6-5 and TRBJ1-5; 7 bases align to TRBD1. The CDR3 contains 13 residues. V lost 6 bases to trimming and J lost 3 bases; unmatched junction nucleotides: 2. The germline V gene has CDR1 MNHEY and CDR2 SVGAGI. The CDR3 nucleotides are TGTGCCAGCAGGGGACAGTTCAATCAGCCCCAGCATTTT. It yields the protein CASRGQFNQPQHF.

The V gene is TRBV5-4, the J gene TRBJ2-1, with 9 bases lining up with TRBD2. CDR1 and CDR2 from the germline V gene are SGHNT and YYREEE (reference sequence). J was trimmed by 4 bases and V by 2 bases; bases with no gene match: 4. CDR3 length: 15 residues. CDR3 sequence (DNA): TGTGCCAGCAGCTTAGCGGGAGGTAGATACAATGAGCAGTTCTTC. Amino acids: CASSLAGGRYNEQFF.

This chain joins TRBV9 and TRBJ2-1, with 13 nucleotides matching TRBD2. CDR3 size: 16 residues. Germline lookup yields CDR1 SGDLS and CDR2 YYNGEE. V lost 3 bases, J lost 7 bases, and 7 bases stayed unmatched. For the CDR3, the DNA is TGTGCCAGCAGCGCGACTAGCGGGGGGTCCGGGAATGAGCAGTTCTTC. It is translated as CASSATSGGSGNEQFF. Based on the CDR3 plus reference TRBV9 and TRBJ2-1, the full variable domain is DSGVTQTPKHLITATGQRVTLRCSPRSGDLSVYWYQQSLDQGLQFLIQYYNGEERAKGNILERFSAQQFPDLHSELNLSSLELGDSALYFCASSATSGGSGNEQFFGPGTRLTVL.

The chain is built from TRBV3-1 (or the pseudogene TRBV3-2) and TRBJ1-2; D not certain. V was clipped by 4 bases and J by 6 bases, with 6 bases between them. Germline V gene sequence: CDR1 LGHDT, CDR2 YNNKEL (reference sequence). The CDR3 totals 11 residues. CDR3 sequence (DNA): TGTGCCAGCAGCCTCGGTCATGGCTACACCTTC. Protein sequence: CASSLGHGYTF.